The present T cell receptor beta chain was sequenced within a study of radiation and T cells in renal cell carcinoma. Only in-frame clones appear in the TCRdb table, and some are missing; sequencing was by immunoSEQ multiplex PCR. The table records around 130,000 clones, 85% to 90% of them present only once. Trimming stripped 3 bases from V and 3 bases from J, with 8 bases between. The CDR3 runs 14 residues. From germline, CDR1 is MNHEY and CDR2 SMNVEV (reference sequence). Time point meaning: blood 2 weeks post-SBRT. The sample's treatment: 15 Gy SBRT to primary tumor, nephrectomy 4 weeks later. The tumor was a clear cell renal cell carcinoma.

The gene calls are TRBV27 and TRBJ1-4; no firm D call. This specimen consisted of blood, obtained from a patient whose treatment included radiotherapy and nephrectomy. The source of this sequence is a woman aged 70 to 79 with renal cell carcinoma. CDR3: CASSFGHPNEKLFF. As DNA, the CDR3 is TGTGCCAGCAGTTTTGGCCATCCTAATGAAAAACTGTTTTTT.